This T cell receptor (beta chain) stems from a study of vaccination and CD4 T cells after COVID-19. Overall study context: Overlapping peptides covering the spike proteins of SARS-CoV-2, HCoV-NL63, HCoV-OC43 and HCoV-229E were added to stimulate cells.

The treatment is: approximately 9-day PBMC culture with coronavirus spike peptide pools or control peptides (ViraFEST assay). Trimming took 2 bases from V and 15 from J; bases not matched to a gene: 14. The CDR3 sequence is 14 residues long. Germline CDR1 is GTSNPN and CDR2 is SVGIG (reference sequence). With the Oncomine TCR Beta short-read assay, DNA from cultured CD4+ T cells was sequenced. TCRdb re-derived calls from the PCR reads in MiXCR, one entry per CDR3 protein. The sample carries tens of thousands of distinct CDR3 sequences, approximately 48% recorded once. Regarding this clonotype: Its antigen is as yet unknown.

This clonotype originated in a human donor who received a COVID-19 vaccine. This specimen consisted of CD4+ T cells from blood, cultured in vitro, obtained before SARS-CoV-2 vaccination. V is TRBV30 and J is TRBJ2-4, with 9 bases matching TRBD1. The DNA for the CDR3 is TGTGCCTGGAGTCAAACCGGACAGGGGCGGAGACGGTACTTC. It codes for CAWSQTGQGRRRYF.